The TCR beta chain described here comes from a study of T cell clonotyping in hematopoietic cell transplantation. Germline CDR1 reads SGHNT; CDR2 reads YENEEA. The CDR3 has 12 residues. Trimming took 5 bases from V and 6 from J, leaving 8 bases between them. Generated by immunoSEQ multiplex PCR, the TCRdb table keeps only in-frame clones and is missing some. The sample contains roughly 17,000 clones, 80% to 95% of which appear only once. Sequenced: peripheral blood mononuclear cells. This clonotype was obtained from a man aged 35-49 years in good health. Some clones in this sample may be carry-over from other donors' samples. V usage is TRBV11-3 and J usage is TRBJ2-1; D gene ambiguous. CDR3 sequence: CASSGPINEQFF. The DNA for the CDR3 is TGTGCCAGCAGCGGACCGATCAATGAGCAGTTCTTC.